The rows below give T cell receptor beta chains drawn from one sample of a study of T-cell reconstitution after alpha-beta-depleted transplantation in children. MiXCR, applied by TCRdb to the PCR reads, yields one record per CDR3 protein. Here the sample spans some 500,000 distinct CDR3 sequences, 30% to 35% being singletons. This material consisted of PBMCs from the stem cell graft donor, taken from the stem cell graft. The source of these receptors is a human donor who donated a stem cell graft to a child with aplastic anemia. Each CDR3 is given with its conserved first and last residue. A D gene is named only where the DNA matches it firmly. The size field is filled for only some rows; it gives once, few, many or a size class.

TRBJ1-5 . TRBV20-1 . TGCAGTGCTCCCTGGACTTATAGCAATCAGCCCCAGCATTTT CSAPWTYSNQPQHF
TRBJ2-4 TRBD1 TRBV20-1 few TGCAGTGCGATGACAGGGTTAGCCAAAAACATTCAGTACTTC CSAMTGLAKNIQYF
TRBJ1-5 TRBD1 TRBV7-2 . TGTGCCAGCAGCCGCAGGGGGGGGGTTAGTCAGCCCCAGCATTTT CASSRRGGVSQPQHF
TRBJ2-3 . TRBV20-1 few TGCAGTGCTAGAGAACCCACGACGCGGGGACGGCTCACAGATACGCAGTATTTT CSAREPTTRGRLTDTQYF
TRBJ1-1 TRBD1 TRBV20-1 . TGCAGTGCTAGACCGGGACAGGGTCCGCACACTGAAGCTTTCTTT CSARPGQGPHTEAFF
TRBJ2-7 TRBD1 TRBV20-1 . TGCAGTGCTAGAGATGGGGGGACAGGGTACTACGAGCAGTACTTC CSARDGGTGYYEQYF
TRBJ1-1 . TRBV20-1 . TGCAGTGCTAGGCCGGCCTTACGGACGGTGAACACTGAAGCTTTCTTT CSARPALRTVNTEAFF
TRBJ1-2 . TRBV6-5 few TGTGCCAGCAGTTATCAACCTCAAGGACCCTATGGCTACACCTTC CASSYQPQGPYGYTF
TRBJ1-1 . TRBV28 . TGTGCCAGCAGTTACCGTTGGGTCCCGGCTGAAGCTTTCTTT CASSYRWVPAEAFF
TRBJ2-1 . TRBV12-3/TRBV12-4 few TGTGCCAGCAGGGAGACAGGGAGGGCACCCTACAATGAGCAGTTCTTC CASRETGRAPYNEQFF
TRBJ1-2 . TRBV4-3 . TGCGCCAGCAGCCAAGATCTATGGGCAGGAGATGGCTACACCTTC CASSQDLWAGDGYTF
TRBJ2-1 TRBD2 TRBV6-2/TRBV6-3 . TGTGCCAGCACCGATAGCGGGAGTGTCTACAATGAGCAGTTCTTC CASTDSGSVYNEQFF
TRBJ1-5 . TRBV20-1 many TGCAGTGCTAGAGAGGGGGGAAATCAGCCCCAGCATTTT CSAREGGNQPQHF
TRBJ1-3 TRBD1 TRBV12-3/TRBV12-4 . TGTGCCAGCAGGCCCAACCGGGGACAGGGTTTGGCTGGAAACACCATATATTTT CASRPNRGQGLAGNTIYF
TRBJ1-1 . TRBV4-3 few TGCGCCAGCAGCCAAGATCGAGCGGGACACCTGAACACTGAAGCTTTCTTT CASSQDRAGHLNTEAFF
TRBJ2-5 . TRBV24-1 . TGTGCCACCAGTGACAAAGAGACCCAGTACTTC CATSDKETQYF
TRBJ2-1 . TRBV12-5 . TGTGCTAGTGGTTTGGTACGGGAAAGGGCCAATGAGCAGTTCTTC CASGLVRERANEQFF
TRBJ1-1 . TRBV29-1 . TGCAGCGTTGGGGACAACCTGAACACTGAAGCTTTCTTT CSVGDNLNTEAFF
TRBJ1-1 . TRBV7-9 . TGTGCCAGCAGCTTAGGGCCGCGGTTGAACACTGAAGCTTTCTTT CASSLGPRLNTEAFF
TRBJ2-1 TRBD1 TRBV12-3/TRBV12-4 . TGTGCCAGCAGAAGGTCCGGGACAGGGTTCTACAATGAGCAGTTCTTC CASRRSGTGFYNEQFF
TRBJ2-7 TRBD1 TRBV5-1 . TGCGCCAGCAGCTTGACCGGGACAGGGCCCTACGAGCAGTACTTC CASSLTGTGPYEQYF
TRBJ1-5 . TRBV20-1 . TGCAGTGCTAGAGATCGGGAGGGAGTATGGGGGCAGCCCCAGCATTTT CSARDREGVWGQPQHF
TRBJ2-3 . TRBV29-1 few TGCAGCGTTGATGGGGACCGGCGGACAGATACGCAGTATTTT CSVDGDRRTDTQYF
TRBJ1-1 TRBD1 TRBV7-6 few TGTGCCAGCAGCACACGTAGACAGGGAGTGGACACTGAAGCTTTCTTT CASSTRRQGVDTEAFF
TRBJ2-7 TRBD1 TRBV19 few TGTGCCAGTAGACCAGACAGGGGAGGCGAGCAGTACTTC CASRPDRGGEQYF
TRBJ2-7 . TRBV5-6 few TGTGCCAGCAGCTTACACGGGGACGCCGAAACTAACTACGAGCAGTACTTC CASSLHGDAETNYEQYF
TRBJ1-3 . TRBV28 . TGTGCCAGCACCCTAGGAACGGACTCTGGAAACACCATATATTTT CASTLGTDSGNTIYF
TRBJ2-3 . TRBV6-5 . TGTGCCAGCAGTTACCGGGGCGCCAGCGGGAGCACAGATACGCAGTATTTT CASSYRGASGSTDTQYF
TRBJ1-1 . TRBV4-1 few TGCGCCAGCAGCCAAGCCCCACAGCCTATGAACACTGAAGCTTTCTTT CASSQAPQPMNTEAFF
TRBJ2-5 . TRBV29-1 . TGCAGCGTGGGAATAAAAGAGACCCAGTACTTC CSVGIKETQYF
TRBJ1-6 . TRBV20-1 few TGCAGTGCTAGAGATCACCAGGGCTTCGATTCACCCCTCCACTTT CSARDHQGFDSPLHF
TRBJ1-1 TRBD1 TRBV6-5 many TGTGCCAGCAGTTACGGGGGGACAGGGAACACTGAAGCTTTCTTT CASSYGGTGNTEAFF
TRBJ2-5 TRBD2 TRBV27 . TGTGCCTCCGGCGGGACTAGCGGGGGGGAGACCCAGTACTTC CASGGTSGGETQYF
TRBJ2-1 TRBD2 TRBV7-7 many TGTGCCAGCAGCCTGACTAGCGGCTACAATGAGCAGTTCTTC CASSLTSGYNEQFF
TRBJ2-3 TRBD2 TRBV20-1 few TGCAGTGTTCCGAAGGAGACTAGCGGGAGGGCGAGGGGAGATACGCAGTATTTT CSVPKETSGRARGDTQYF
TRBJ1-5 . TRBV12-5 . TGTGCTAGTGGTTTGTTGGGAGCCCAGCATTTT CASGLLGAQHF
TRBJ2-2 . TRBV11-2 few TGTGCCAGCAGCCAGCCGTGGGCGGGCGGGGAGCTGTTTTTT CASSQPWAGGELFF
TRBJ2-3 . TRBV24-1 . TGTGCCACCGCGGTTGGGGATACGCAGTATTTT CATAVGDTQYF
TRBJ2-1 TRBD2 TRBV12-3/TRBV12-4 many TGTGCCAGCAGCTTGGCTAGCGGGAGGGCCAATGAGCAGTTCTTC CASSLASGRANEQFF
TRBJ2-7 . TRBV28 . TGTGCCAGCAGTTTACTTTGGCGGGGAAAGTACTTC CASSLLWRGKYF
TRBJ1-2 . TRBV5-1 . TGCGCCAGCAGCTGGGGGGGGAGCTACACCTTC CASSWGGSYTF
TRBJ2-3 TRBD2 TRBV6-4 few TGTGCCAGCAGTGACACTGGGGAGGGAGATACGCAGTATTTT CASSDTGEGDTQYF
TRBJ1-1 . TRBV12-3/TRBV12-4 few TGTGCCAGCAGTCCTCCGGCCCGGGGGGGCAAGTTCCCTGAAGCTTTCTTT CASSPPARGGKFPEAFF
TRBJ2-1 TRBD2 TRBV7-8 many TGTGCCAGCAGCTTAGTGTCGGGGCGGGAGGCGGACAATGAGCAGTTCTTC CASSLVSGREADNEQFF
TRBJ2-1 . TRBV6-2/TRBV6-3 few TGTGCCAGCAGTTACTCTAGGGAGCAGTTCTTC CASSYSREQFF
TRBJ2-5 TRBD1 TRBV19 . TGTGCCAGTAGCAGCTCCGGACAGGTGAAAGAGACCCAGTACTTC CASSSSGQVKETQYF
TRBJ2-4 TRBD1 TRBV30 few TGTGCCTGGAGAGACAGGGGTTTAGCCAAAAACATTCAGTACTTC CAWRDRGLAKNIQYF
TRBJ1-4 . TRBV7-2 . TGTGCCAGCAGCTTGGGTCCCACCAAGGAAAAACTGTTTTTT CASSLGPTKEKLFF
TRBJ2-1 . TRBV10-2 . TGCGCCGGCAGCGCACGCGGGATGCCAAACAATGAGCAGTTCTTC CAGSARGMPNNEQFF
TRBJ2-7 . TRBV18 . TGTGCCAGCTCACCATACAGGGACTACGAGCAGTACTTC CASSPYRDYEQYF
TRBJ2-2 TRBD2 TRBV5-1 . TGCGCCAGCAGCTTGCCCGGACTAGCGGGAGGAACCGGGGAGCTGTTTTTT CASSLPGLAGGTGELFF
TRBJ2-1 TRBD2 TRBV13 . TGTGCCAGCAGCACCCGGACTAGCGGGACGTACAATGAGCAGTTCTTC CASSTRTSGTYNEQFF
TRBJ2-7 . TRBV29-1 . TGCAGCGTACGTCGTTGGGGCCAGGACGAGCAGTACTTC CSVRRWGQDEQYF
TRBJ2-1 TRBD2 TRBV7-9 . TGTGCCAGCAGCTTTCGGACTAGCGGGGGAAGGTCCAATGAGCAGTTCTTC CASSFRTSGGRSNEQFF
TRBJ1-2 . TRBV29-1 few TGCAGCGTTCTCACGGTGTATGGCTACACCTTC CSVLTVYGYTF
TRBJ2-6 TRBD1 TRBV23-1 few TGCGCCAGCAGTCAATCGGACAGGGACGGGACTGGGGCCAACGTCCTGACTTTC CASSQSDRDGTGANVLTF
TRBJ2-1 . TRBV5-1 . TGCGCCAGCAGCGGGGACTTAACAGGGGTGCCGGGGAATGAGCAGTTCTTC CASSGDLTGVPGNEQFF
TRBJ2-1 TRBD1 TRBV11-2 . TGTGCCAGCAGCTTAGCTGGGACAGGGGGCTACAATGAGCAGTTCTTC CASSLAGTGGYNEQFF
TRBJ2-5 TRBD2 TRBV14 . TGTGCCAGCAGCCAAGACGTGGTTGTGGGCGGGAGACAAGAGACCCAGTACTTC CASSQDVVVGGRQETQYF
TRBJ2-5 . TRBV7-3 few TGTGCCAGCAGCTTTACGGCAGAGAAAGACCAAGAGACCCAGTACTTC CASSFTAEKDQETQYF